This T cell receptor (beta chain) was found in a study of radiation and T cells in renal cell carcinoma. The CDR3 runs to 15 residues. V was pared by 3 bases and J by 0 bases, with 8 bases between. CDR1 is SEHNR and CDR2 is FQNEAQ in the germline V gene (reference sequence). This clone was counted a few times. The time point was: baseline pretreatment blood. The treatment: 15 Gy SBRT to primary tumor, nephrectomy 4 weeks later. TCRdb keeps only in-frame clones here, not all; method: immunoSEQ multiplex PCR. Among tens of thousands of clones listed, roughly four fifths were seen once. The rearrangement joins TRBV7-9 to TRBJ1-4; possibly TRBD1 for D (5 bases). The source was blood, collected from a patient whose treatment included radiotherapy and nephrectomy. This clonotype was obtained from a man in his 60s with renal cell carcinoma. CDR3 loop: CASSLGDPTNEKLFF. Here the CDR3 DNA reads TGTGCCAGCAGCTTGGGGGACCCAACTAATGAAAAACTGTTTTTT.